In this sample, the clone carrying this T cell receptor (beta chain) turned up many times. Its antigen is unknown. A patient was excluded if there was uncontrolled infection, other autoimmune disease, pregnancy or lactation. What was amplified from RNA transcripts were TCR beta CDR3 regions. An initial round of RT-PCR targeting the TCR CDR3 relied on the HTBI primer set. Each CDR3 protein is one row after TCRdb ran MiXCR on the multiplex PCR reads. The sample includes about 290,000 distinct CDR3 sequences, over 15% seen only once; the top ten take just over 55%. Germline lookup yields CDR1 KGHSH and CDR2 LQKENI. The CDR3 totals 13 residues. Trimming pared 4 bases from V and 3 bases from J, leaving 10 bases between. This sample was included in a study of T cells in Graves' hyperthyroidism and ophthalmopathy. The study, taken as a whole, reports: Using 13 V-J features, a model discriminated ophthalmopathy from stable hyperthyroidism.

The source of this sequence is a woman aged 60-70 years with Graves' ophthalmopathy. The sample comprised blood. The chain is built from TRBV18 and TRBJ2-7, with D uncertain. DNA of the CDR3: TGTGCCAGCTCACTCGCAACAAGCTACGAGCAGTACTTC. This codes for CASSLATSYEQYF.